These 9 T cell receptor beta chains came from one sample sequenced in a study of CD8+ T cells in alopecia areata. Treatment described: oral pan-JAK inhibitor, 5-10 mg twice daily. The authors extracted RNA and reverse transcribed it into cDNA as the sequencing template. Repertoires were generated with immunoSEQ multiplex PCR, while TCRdb's copy carries only in-frame clones and drops some. Among approximately 120,000 clones listed, over 60% were seen once. The sample here was CD4+ T cells sorted from blood, taken at week 4, from a patient treated with tofacitinib. These receptors all come from a human donor with alopecia areata.

V is TRBV27 and J is TRBJ2-3; D is possibly TRBD1 (6 bases). Trimming stripped 3 bases from V and 0 bases from J, with 10 bases between. Germline CDR1 MNHEY, CDR2 SMNVEV (reference sequence). The CDR3 length is 15 residues. The CDR3, as DNA: TGTGCCAGCAGTTTTTACAGGGCTAGCACAGATACGCAGTATTTT. Translating gives CASSFYRASTDTQYF.

This chain joins TRBV29-1 and TRBJ1-5; D not resolved. Germline CDR1 and CDR2: SQVTM and ANQGSEA. V was trimmed by 2 bases and J by 1 base, leaving 6 bases between them. The CDR3 is 13 residues long. CDR3 nucleotides: TGCAGCGTTGAAACCAACAGCAATCAGCCCCAGCATTTT. Its translation: CSVETNSNQPQHF.

This clone came up a few times. The V gene is TRBV29-1, the J gene TRBJ2-2; 7 bases agree with TRBD1. Unmatched junction bases numbered 6, after V lost 5 bases and J lost 6 bases. This CDR3 is 13 amino acids long. Germline V lookup: CDR1 SQVTM, CDR2 ANQGSEA. The CDR3 is CSVTETGSGELFF. The CDR3 coding sequence is TGCAGCGTTACCGAGACAGGGTCCGGGGAGCTGTTTTTT.

This chain joins TRBV7-2 and TRBJ1-2; D gene uncertain. The germline CDR1 and CDR2 sequences are SGHTA and FQGNSA. This CDR3 comprises 17 residues. V dropped 0 bases and J dropped 2 bases, with 16 bases sitting between them. CDR3 nucleotides: TGTGCCAGCAGCTTAGCGCTGGGAAGGGCCGTCAACTATGGCTACACCTTC. This translates into CASSLALGRAVNYGYTF.

This clone was counted only a few times. In DNA, the CDR3 is TGCGCCAGCAGCCAATCGAGACAGGGGGCGCGGAGGAACACTGAAGCTTTCTTT. Encoded protein: CASSQSRQGARRNTEAFF. V usage is TRBV4-1 and J usage is TRBJ1-1; 10 bases line up with TRBD1. Trimming took 2 bases from V and 1 from J; bases not matched to a gene: 10. The germline V gene encodes CDR1 MGHRA and CDR2 YSYEKL. The CDR3 spans 18 residues.

There are a few counts of this clone. This chain joins TRBV7-2 and TRBJ2-3; no reliable D call. The CDR3 loop spans 13 amino acids. CDR1 and CDR2 from the germline V gene are SGHTA and FQGNSA. V lost 5 bases, J lost 4 bases, and 10 bases lay in between. The CDR3 reads CASSARGPDTQYF. The CDR3 DNA is TGTGCCAGCAGCGCTAGAGGACCAGATACGCAGTATTTT.

This clone was picked up a small number of times. CDR3 sequence (DNA): TGCAGCGCCGGGACAGGGGGCGAGACCCAGTACTTC. Amino acid sequence: CSAGTGGETQYF. V usage is TRBV29-1 and J usage is TRBJ2-5; the match to TRBD1 covers 12 bases. The germline V gene encodes CDR1 SQVTM and CDR2 ANQGSEA. The V gene end was trimmed by 7 bases and the J gene end by 5 bases; junction bases not matched to a gene: 2. The CDR3 loop spans 12 amino acids.

The chain couples TRBV2 to TRBJ2-1; D assignment may be TRBD1 or TRBD2 (6 bases each). The germline V and J ends were trimmed by 4 bases and 1 base, with 11 bases remaining between them. The length of the CDR3 is 15 residues. Germline-derived CDR1 and CDR2 are SNHLY and FYNNEI. Here the CDR3 reads CASSVRGGSYNEQFF. CDR3 coding DNA: TGTGCCAGCAGTGTAAGAGGGGGGTCCTACAATGAGCAGTTCTTC.

This clone was observed a few times. The chain carries TRBV29-1 and TRBJ2-3; D assignment may be TRBD1 or TRBD2 (5 bases each). CDR1 is SQVTM, CDR2 ANQGSEA, per germline. Trimming stripped 3 bases from V and 1 base from J, with 11 bases between. CDR3 length: 14 residues. The CDR3, as DNA: TGCAGCGTTGATTCGGGACCCCGCACAGATACGCAGTATTTT. Residues: CSVDSGPRTDTQYF.